This T cell receptor beta chain was observed in a study of blood T cell repertoires in COVID-19. Study overall: Collection of acute and convalescent COVID-19 samples took place in the United States, Italy and Spain. T cells, B-cell-depleted T cells, or PBMCs provided the cDNA or gDNA that served as material.

Study processing details: Reference gene primer amplification gave nucleated cell count estimates. Sequencing was performed with immunoSEQ multiplex PCR; in TCRdb, only in-frame clones are kept and a portion is missing. V and J calls and clone size are copied from that table; D and trimming were computed from the DNA. The sample lists roughly 54,000 clones, 70% to 90% occurring once. V was pared by 2 bases and J by 6 bases, with 11 bases between. Germline CDR1 is SGHDT and CDR2 is YYEEEE. CDR3 length: 13 residues. The TCR comes from a human donor in a cohort sampled during active COVID-19. This chain uses TRBV5-6 with TRBJ1-2, with D unclear. Sequencing was carried out using peripheral blood. CDR3 nucleotides: TGTGCCAGCAGCTTCTCCTGGGAGAATGGCTACACCTTC. Its translation is CASSFSWENGYTF.